This TCR beta chain was identified during a study of blood T cell repertoires in COVID-19. Study overall: Material from acute and convalescent COVID-19 was sourced from the United States, Italy and Spain. T cells, B-cell-depleted T cells, or PBMCs supplied cDNA or gDNA.

In the study's own analysis: Estimation of nucleated cell counts relied on the amplification of reference gene primers. Generated by immunoSEQ multiplex PCR, the TCRdb table keeps only in-frame clones and is missing some. That table supplies the V and J calls and clone size; D and trimming were determined from the DNA. The sample holds roughly 14,000 clones, around 87% seen once. V lost 1 base and J lost 1; bases outside the gene matches: 7. The CDR3 runs 16 residues. The germline V gene encodes CDR1 SGHKS and CDR2 YYEKEE (reference sequence). The V and J genes are TRBV5-5 and TRBJ2-7; 8 bases are a match to TRBD1. Sequenced material: peripheral blood. The receptor's source is a man aged 45-65 years with active COVID-19. The CDR3 coding sequence is TGTGCCAGCAGCTTGCCGCAGGGGGCATATTCCTACGAGCAGTACTTC. It is translated as CASSLPQGAYSYEQYF.